Listed below are T cell receptor beta chains from one sample, sequenced in a study of Ad26.COV2.S vaccination and SARS-CoV-2 variants. Clones were read by immunoSEQ multiplex PCR, and TCRdb kept only the in-frame ones, dropping some. Of roughly 350,000 clones in the sample, around 87% were seen once. This material consisted of peripheral blood, taken in a trial of Ad26.COV2.S vaccine versus placebo. The receptors derive from a person aged 18-65 years who received the Ad26.COV2.S COVID-19 vaccine or a placebo. Each CDR3 is given with its conserved first and last residue. Each record gives: clone size, J gene, V gene, D gene, CDR3 DNA, CDR3 protein. D genes are given only for firm matches. A row's size may be missing; if present it is once, few, many or a size class.

clone size: -
J gene: TRBJ2-1
V gene: TRBV6-5
D gene: -
CDR3 DNA: TGTGCCAGCAGTTACCCACAAGCCGCGGCTAGAAATGAGCAGTTCTTC
CDR3 protein: CASSYPQAAARNEQFF

clone size: -
J gene: TRBJ2-3
V gene: TRBV5-1
D gene: TRBD2
CDR3 DNA: TGCGCCAGCAGCTTGGTACGGGGGGGCACAGATACGCAGTATTTT
CDR3 protein: CASSLVRGGTDTQYF

clone size: -
J gene: TRBJ2-7
V gene: TRBV5-1
D gene: TRBD1
CDR3 DNA: TGCGCCAGCAGCTTGGGGCCGGGACAGACCAGCTACGAGCAGTACTTC
CDR3 protein: CASSLGPGQTSYEQYF

clone size: -
J gene: TRBJ2-7
V gene: TRBV5-4
D gene: -
CDR3 DNA: TGTGCCAGCAGCTTGGCTGGTAGCGCCCACGAGCAGTACTTC
CDR3 protein: CASSLAGSAHEQYF

clone size: -
J gene: TRBJ1-1
V gene: TRBV19
D gene: TRBD1
CDR3 DNA: TGTGCCAGTAGTAGGGGACAGGGGGCAAGCACTGAAGCTTTCTTT
CDR3 protein: CASSRGQGASTEAFF

clone size: -
J gene: TRBJ2-5
V gene: TRBV5-1
D gene: TRBD2
CDR3 DNA: TGCGCCAGCAGCTTGGGACTAGCGGGGGCCCGAGAGACCCAGTACTTC
CDR3 protein: CASSLGLAGARETQYF

clone size: -
J gene: TRBJ2-3
V gene: TRBV7-9
D gene: -
CDR3 DNA: TGTGCCACCATGGACGGAGATACGCAGTATTTT
CDR3 protein: CATMDGDTQYF

clone size: -
J gene: TRBJ1-1
V gene: TRBV7-9
D gene: -
CDR3 DNA: TGTGCCAGCAGCTTTAGTCCACAGAACACTGAAGCTTTCTTT
CDR3 protein: CASSFSPQNTEAFF

clone size: -
J gene: TRBJ1-5
V gene: TRBV6-2/TRBV6-3
D gene: -
CDR3 DNA: TGTGCCAGCAGTTGGTGGAATCAGCCCCAGCATTTT
CDR3 protein: CASSWWNQPQHF

clone size: -
J gene: TRBJ1-6
V gene: TRBV4-2
D gene: TRBD1
CDR3 DNA: TGTGCCAGCAGCCCCACACGGGACAGTAATAATTCACCCCTCCACTTT
CDR3 protein: CASSPTRDSNNSPLHF

clone size: -
J gene: TRBJ2-5
V gene: TRBV5-4
D gene: -
CDR3 DNA: TGTGCCAGCAGCCAAGAGACCCAGTACTTC
CDR3 protein: CASSQETQYF

clone size: -
J gene: TRBJ2-1
V gene: TRBV24-1
D gene: -
CDR3 DNA: TGTGCCACCAGTGATTTTGGGGACAATGAGCAGTTCTTC
CDR3 protein: CATSDFGDNEQFF

clone size: once
J gene: TRBJ1-1
V gene: TRBV6-5
D gene: TRBD1
CDR3 DNA: TGTGCCAGCAGACTACAGGGGGAGGGCACTGAAGCTTTCTTT
CDR3 protein: CASRLQGEGTEAFF

clone size: -
J gene: TRBJ1-5
V gene: TRBV7-2
D gene: -
CDR3 DNA: TGTGCCAGCAGCGTAAACCAGGGAGGGGGCAATCAGCCCCAGCATTTT
CDR3 protein: CASSVNQGGGNQPQHF

clone size: -
J gene: TRBJ1-2
V gene: TRBV3-1/TRBV3-2
D gene: TRBD1
CDR3 DNA: TGTGCCAGCAGCCAATTCACAGGGGTCTATGGCTACACCTTC
CDR3 protein: CASSQFTGVYGYTF

clone size: -
J gene: TRBJ1-4
V gene: TRBV5-1
D gene: -
CDR3 DNA: TGCGCCAGCAGCGATACAGGGTTGACTAATGAAAAACTGTTTTTT
CDR3 protein: CASSDTGLTNEKLFF

clone size: -
J gene: TRBJ1-1
V gene: TRBV7-3
D gene: -
CDR3 DNA: TGTGCCAGCAGCTTAGGCGGCCTCGCTGAAGCTTTCTTT
CDR3 protein: CASSLGGLAEAFF

clone size: -
J gene: TRBJ2-3
V gene: TRBV19
D gene: -
CDR3 DNA: TGTGCCAGTAGTCCCCGGACGGTAGATACGCAGTATTTT
CDR3 protein: CASSPRTVDTQYF

clone size: -
J gene: TRBJ2-3
V gene: TRBV5-1
D gene: -
CDR3 DNA: TGCGCCAGCAGCACGTGGACCCCAAACACAGATACGCAGTATTTT
CDR3 protein: CASSTWTPNTDTQYF

clone size: -
J gene: TRBJ1-5
V gene: TRBV4-1
D gene: -
CDR3 DNA: TGCGCCAGCAGCCAAGATCTGAAAAGCAGGCAGCCCCAGCATTTT
CDR3 protein: CASSQDLKSRQPQHF

clone size: -
J gene: TRBJ1-1
V gene: TRBV19
D gene: -
CDR3 DNA: TGTGCCAGTAGCCCCCGGGGGGCTCGTGAAGCTTTCTTT
CDR3 protein: CASSPRGAREAFF

clone size: -
J gene: TRBJ1-1
V gene: TRBV29-1
D gene: -
CDR3 DNA: TGCAGCGTGCAAGGGGCGGCCTGGGATACTGAAGCTTTCTTT
CDR3 protein: CSVQGAAWDTEAFF

clone size: -
J gene: TRBJ1-2
V gene: TRBV7-9
D gene: TRBD1
CDR3 DNA: TGTGCCAGCAGCCCGCCCAAGACAGGGGGTCCCAACTATGGCTACACCTTC
CDR3 protein: CASSPPKTGGPNYGYTF

clone size: -
J gene: TRBJ1-1
V gene: TRBV11-3
D gene: -
CDR3 DNA: TGTGCCAGCAGCTTAGTTCAAGTAAGGGGGAACACTGAAGCTTTCTTT
CDR3 protein: CASSLVQVRGNTEAFF

clone size: -
J gene: TRBJ1-1
V gene: TRBV18
D gene: -
CDR3 DNA: TGTGCCAGCTCATTGACCTATTTGGACACTGAAGCTTTCTTT
CDR3 protein: CASSLTYLDTEAFF

clone size: -
J gene: TRBJ2-2
V gene: TRBV7-3
D gene: TRBD1
CDR3 DNA: TGTGCCAGCAGCCAAACCGGGACAGTTTACACCGGGGAGCTGTTTTTT
CDR3 protein: CASSQTGTVYTGELFF

clone size: -
J gene: TRBJ2-5
V gene: TRBV7-3
D gene: -
CDR3 DNA: TGTGCCAGCAGCCTCACCCGGGACTCGGAGACCCAGTACTTC
CDR3 protein: CASSLTRDSETQYF

clone size: -
J gene: TRBJ2-1
V gene: TRBV6-5
D gene: TRBD1
CDR3 DNA: TGTGCCAGCAGTTACAGTAGGCGGCAGGGGGCTAATGAGCAGTTCTTC
CDR3 protein: CASSYSRRQGANEQFF

clone size: -
J gene: TRBJ1-2
V gene: TRBV30
D gene: -
CDR3 DNA: TGTGCCTGGAGGACACTCCCGGCTAACTATGGCTACACCTTC
CDR3 protein: CAWRTLPANYGYTF

clone size: -
J gene: TRBJ2-6
V gene: TRBV5-1
D gene: -
CDR3 DNA: TGCGCCAGCAGCTCGGGACCGAGTACCTCTGGGGCCAACGTCCTGACTTTC
CDR3 protein: CASSSGPSTSGANVLTF

clone size: -
J gene: TRBJ1-1
V gene: TRBV18
D gene: -
CDR3 DNA: TGTGCCAGCTCACCGGGGGGCCTGGAGAACACTGAAGCTTTCTTT
CDR3 protein: CASSPGGLENTEAFF

clone size: -
J gene: TRBJ2-5
V gene: TRBV6-5
D gene: TRBD1
CDR3 DNA: TGTGCCAGCAGTTACCCACTGGGACAGGGACAAGAGACCCAGTACTTC
CDR3 protein: CASSYPLGQGQETQYF

clone size: -
J gene: TRBJ1-4
V gene: TRBV19
D gene: -
CDR3 DNA: TGTGCCAGTAGGGCGACAGGAATCTTTAATGAAAAACTGTTTTTT
CDR3 protein: CASRATGIFNEKLFF

clone size: few
J gene: TRBJ1-2
V gene: TRBV27
D gene: -
CDR3 DNA: TGTGCCAGCAGTTTTGGGCAGGGAAACTATGGCTACACCTTC
CDR3 protein: CASSFGQGNYGYTF

clone size: -
J gene: TRBJ1-2
V gene: TRBV5-1
D gene: -
CDR3 DNA: TGCGCCAGCAGGGTCTCACAGGGAAGCTATGGCTACACCTTC
CDR3 protein: CASRVSQGSYGYTF

clone size: -
J gene: TRBJ1-4
V gene: TRBV11-3
D gene: TRBD1
CDR3 DNA: TGTGCCAGCAGCGCAGGGGGTAATGAAAAACTGTTTTTT
CDR3 protein: CASSAGGNEKLFF

clone size: -
J gene: TRBJ2-7
V gene: TRBV2
D gene: -
CDR3 DNA: TGTGCCAGCAGAAGACAGGGAGGAACCCACGAGCAGTACTTC
CDR3 protein: CASRRQGGTHEQYF

clone size: -
J gene: TRBJ2-7
V gene: TRBV9
D gene: -
CDR3 DNA: TGTGCCAGCAGCCTAAACTCCTGGAACGAGCAGTACTTC
CDR3 protein: CASSLNSWNEQYF

clone size: -
J gene: TRBJ2-7
V gene: TRBV2
D gene: -
CDR3 DNA: TGTGCCAGCAGTTCCCCCGGGACGCTGTCCTACGAGCAGTACTTC
CDR3 protein: CASSSPGTLSYEQYF

clone size: -
J gene: TRBJ1-1
V gene: TRBV6-5
D gene: TRBD1
CDR3 DNA: TGTGCCAGCAGACCGACAGGGAGCACTGAAGCTTTCTTT
CDR3 protein: CASRPTGSTEAFF

clone size: -
J gene: TRBJ2-7
V gene: TRBV6-5
D gene: -
CDR3 DNA: TGTGCCAGCCGGAATCCCACCCCAGGCTACGAGCAGTACTTC
CDR3 protein: CASRNPTPGYEQYF

clone size: -
J gene: TRBJ1-1
V gene: TRBV2
D gene: TRBD1
CDR3 DNA: TGTGCCAGCTGGACAGGGGGCCGTACTGAAGCTTTCTTT
CDR3 protein: CASWTGGRTEAFF

clone size: -
J gene: TRBJ1-1
V gene: TRBV18
D gene: -
CDR3 DNA: TGTGCCAGCTCACCACGGACGGGTGAAGCTTTCTTT
CDR3 protein: CASSPRTGEAFF

clone size: -
J gene: TRBJ1-1
V gene: TRBV4-1
D gene: -
CDR3 DNA: TGCGCCAGCAGCCTACAAGACAGGCCGAACACTGAAGCTTTCTTT
CDR3 protein: CASSLQDRPNTEAFF

clone size: -
J gene: TRBJ1-1
V gene: TRBV4-1
D gene: TRBD1
CDR3 DNA: TGCGCCAGCAGCCAGCCGGACAGGGTTGCTGAAGCTTTCTTT
CDR3 protein: CASSQPDRVAEAFF

clone size: -
J gene: TRBJ1-1
V gene: TRBV5-6
D gene: -
CDR3 DNA: TGTGCCAGCAGATTCGGGAACAGAAACACTGAAGCTTTCTTT
CDR3 protein: CASRFGNRNTEAFF

clone size: -
J gene: TRBJ1-6
V gene: TRBV3-1/TRBV3-2
D gene: -
CDR3 DNA: TGTGCCAGCAGTCCTGGACAGTCAAATTCACCCCTCCACTTT
CDR3 protein: CASSPGQSNSPLHF

clone size: -
J gene: TRBJ2-2
V gene: TRBV12-3/TRBV12-4
D gene: -
CDR3 DNA: TGTGCCAGCAGTTTTTCACCAGGCGGGGAGCTGTTTTTT
CDR3 protein: CASSFSPGGELFF

clone size: -
J gene: TRBJ1-6
V gene: TRBV19
D gene: -
CDR3 DNA: TGTGCCAGTAGTAAAGCACTCCGGGGTTCACCCCTCCACTTT
CDR3 protein: CASSKALRGSPLHF

clone size: -
J gene: TRBJ1-1
V gene: TRBV14
D gene: -
CDR3 DNA: TGTGCCAGCAGCCGGCAGATCCCGAACACTGAAGCTTTCTTT
CDR3 protein: CASSRQIPNTEAFF

clone size: -
J gene: TRBJ1-5
V gene: TRBV7-2
D gene: -
CDR3 DNA: TGTGCCAGCAGCTTGGCACCCTATAGCAATCAGCCCCAGCATTTT
CDR3 protein: CASSLAPYSNQPQHF

clone size: -
J gene: TRBJ2-3
V gene: TRBV7-2
D gene: TRBD2
CDR3 DNA: TGTGCCAGCAGCTTATTGTCTAGCGGAGGCACAGATACGCAGTATTTT
CDR3 protein: CASSLLSSGGTDTQYF

clone size: -
J gene: TRBJ2-5
V gene: TRBV7-6
D gene: TRBD1
CDR3 DNA: TGTGCCAGCAGCTTATCAGGGGGTTTGGAGACCCAGTACTTC
CDR3 protein: CASSLSGGLETQYF

clone size: -
J gene: TRBJ1-2
V gene: TRBV2
D gene: TRBD1
CDR3 DNA: TGTGCCAGCAGTGAAGAGGACAGGACGGGCTCTGGCTACACCTTC
CDR3 protein: CASSEEDRTGSGYTF

clone size: once
J gene: TRBJ2-2
V gene: TRBV5-1
D gene: -
CDR3 DNA: TGCGCCAGCAGGACATGGCGGGGGCTTATGAACACCGGGGAGCTGTTTTTT
CDR3 protein: CASRTWRGLMNTGELFF

clone size: -
J gene: TRBJ2-1
V gene: TRBV27
D gene: -
CDR3 DNA: TGTGCCAGCCGACTCGGCGTCCATGAGCAGTTCTTC
CDR3 protein: CASRLGVHEQFF

clone size: -
J gene: TRBJ1-4
V gene: TRBV4-1
D gene: -
CDR3 DNA: TGCGCCAGCAGCCAAGGCACCAGCCTTAATGAAAAACTGTTTTTT
CDR3 protein: CASSQGTSLNEKLFF

clone size: -
J gene: TRBJ1-1
V gene: TRBV7-9
D gene: TRBD1
CDR3 DNA: TGTGCCAGCAGCCCCAGGGGGCCTACTGAAGCTTTCTTT
CDR3 protein: CASSPRGPTEAFF

clone size: -
J gene: TRBJ2-7
V gene: TRBV6-5
D gene: -
CDR3 DNA: TGTGCCAGCAGTTACTCGAGGGACTACGAGCAGTACTTC
CDR3 protein: CASSYSRDYEQYF

clone size: -
J gene: TRBJ1-2
V gene: TRBV4-3
D gene: -
CDR3 DNA: TGCGCCAGCAGCCAAGACACGGCTGTTAACTATGGCTACACCTTC
CDR3 protein: CASSQDTAVNYGYTF